This TCR beta chain was identified during a study of identical twins. This clonotype occurred many times. One entry per CDR3 protein, called by TCRdb with MiXCR from the 5' RACE reads. The data contain approximately 690,000 distinct CDR3 sequences, 5.5% to 7.5% of them singletons. V was shortened by 6 bases and J by 1 base, with 12 bases between the two germline ends. CDR3 length equals 15 residues. Germline CDR1 is SSHAT and CDR2 is FNYEAQ (reference sequence). This chain uses TRBV7-7 with TRBJ2-2, with no clear D. The sequencing sample was made of naive T cells sorted from blood. The source of this sequence is a man aged 18-30 years in good health. As DNA, the CDR3 is TGTGCCAGCAGACGATCCATAGGGAACACCGGGGAGCTGTTTTTT. Protein sequence: CASRRSIGNTGELFF.